A single sample is the source of the 11 T cell receptor beta chains below, sequenced in a study of immune evolution from preneoplasia to lung adenocarcinoma. Sequenced by immunoSEQ multiplex PCR; TCRdb stores in-frame clones only, minus some. In the table there are a few thousand clones, under 80% of which are singletons. Source material: FFPE adjacent normal lung tissue. These receptors were taken from a person aged 55-85 years with lung adenocarcinoma.

The V gene is TRBV27, the J gene TRBJ2-2; possibly TRBD2 for D (7 bases). The CDR3 contains 14 residues. The germline gives CDR1 MNHEY, CDR2 SMNVEV (reference sequence). The V end lost 7 bases, the J end lost 5 bases, and 14 bases lay between the germline ends. CDR3 loop: CASTGGALTGELFF. DNA of the CDR3: TGTGCCAGCACTGGGGGGGCGTTGACCGGGGAGCTGTTTTTT.

This clone was seen a few times. The chain is built from TRBV5-1 and TRBJ2-1; TRBD1 aligns across 7 bases. The CDR3 runs to 16 residues. CDR1 SGHRS and CDR2 YFSETQ come from the germline V gene. V was pared by 0 bases and J by 4 bases, with 7 bases of the junction left unmatched. The CDR3 sequence: CASSLGYRGRYNEQFF. The CDR3 bases are TGCGCCAGCAGCTTGGGGTACAGGGGTCGTTACAATGAGCAGTTCTTC.

This chain links TRBV5-6 with TRBJ1-2; D might be TRBD1 (6 bases). The germline V and J ends were trimmed by 4 bases and 2 bases, with 15 bases remaining between them. CDR1 and CDR2 (germline): SGHDT, YYEEEE. This CDR3 contains 15 residues. As DNA, the CDR3 is TGTGCCAGCAGCACCCCCGGGGGCGACAACTATGGCTACACCTTC. Residues: CASSTPGGDNYGYTF.

The chain couples TRBV10-2 to TRBJ2-5; D ambiguous. Germline lookup yields CDR1 WSHSY and CDR2 SAAADI. The CDR3 runs 16 residues. V was pared by 3 bases and J by 1 base, with 15 bases between. DNA of the CDR3: TGCGCCAGCAGTGACTTGGATTTCCTCTCCCAAGAGACCCAGTACTTC. This codes for CASSDLDFLSQETQYF.

This sequence joins TRBV2 and TRBJ1-1; 7 positions match TRBD1. Looked up from germline, CDR1 is SNHLY and CDR2 is FYNNEI. Germline trimming cut 4 bases from V and 0 bases from J; bases unmatched to any gene: 2. This CDR3 has 14 residues. The CDR3 DNA follows: TGTGCCAGCAGTGGGACAGGTATGAACACTGAAGCTTTCTTT. As protein: CASSGTGMNTEAFF.

V usage is TRBV5-1 and J usage is TRBJ2-1; 10 nucleotides line up with TRBD2. The CDR3 runs to 16 residues. After removal of 4 bases from V and 7 bases from J, the junction contained 11 bases not matched to a gene. Germline V lookup: CDR1 SGHRS, CDR2 YFSETQ. CDR3 loop: CASSMLPSGGVNEQFF. CDR3 DNA sequence: TGCGCCAGCAGCATGTTACCTAGCGGGGGAGTTAATGAGCAGTTCTTC.

In its sample, this clone was seen a few times. The chain is built from TRBV5-4 and TRBJ1-6, with D perhaps TRBD1 (5 bases). V gave up 5 bases and J gave up 6 bases, with 18 bases separating them. The CDR3 sequence is 16 residues long. The germline V gene encodes CDR1 SGHNT and CDR2 YYREEE (reference sequence). CDR3: CASRQSGTRGNSPLHF. CDR3 coding DNA: TGTGCCAGCAGGCAATCCGGGACCCGGGGTAATTCACCCCTCCACTTT.

The chain links TRBV18 to TRBJ2-1; TRBD1 or TRBD2 may be the D gene (6 bases each). Germline V CDR1 and CDR2: KGHSH, LQKENI. Trimming took off 0 bases at V and 10 bases at J, with 22 bases between the two ends. The CDR3 totals 17 residues. The CDR3 reads CASSPPVGGAGNPEQFF. Written as DNA, the CDR3 is TGTGCCAGCTCACCACCGGTGGGGGGCGCAGGGAATCCGGAGCAGTTCTTC.

This clone came up a few times. The chain is built from TRBV30 and TRBJ1-3; 7 bases agree with TRBD1. This CDR3 is built from 13 residues. With V trimmed by 3 bases and J by 2 bases, 1 base remained unmatched. Germline V gene lookup returns CDR1 GTSNPN and CDR2 SVGIG (reference sequence). The CDR3 bases are TGTGCCTGGAGAGGACAGGCTGGAAACACCATATATTTT. Its protein product is CAWRGQAGNTIYF.

This chain uses TRBV11-2 with TRBJ1-2; no clear D gene. Trimming shortened V by 0 bases and J by 2 bases, and 13 bases separated the two germline ends. Germline CDR1 SGHAT, CDR2 FQNNGV. The CDR3 contains 16 residues. The CDR3 region is CASSLDVQWANYGYTF. DNA for the CDR3: TGTGCCAGCAGCTTAGACGTCCAGTGGGCGAACTATGGCTACACCTTC. Filled out from reference TRBV11-2 and TRBJ1-2, the complete variable domain reads EAGVAQSPRYKIIEKRQSVAFWCNPISGHATLYWYQQILGQGPKLLIQFQNNGVVDDSQLPKDRFSAERLKGVDSTLKIQPAKLEDSAVYLCASSLDVQWANYGYTFGSGTRLTVV.

This clone was seen just once. This chain uses TRBV5-1 with TRBJ2-5; D is uncertain. The CDR3 has 13 amino acids. Trimming shortened V by 3 bases and J by 1 base, and 7 bases separated the two germline ends. The germline gives CDR1 SGHRS, CDR2 YFSETQ. The CDR3 sequence: CASSWDVQETQYF. In DNA, the CDR3 is TGCGCCAGCAGCTGGGATGTCCAAGAGACCCAGTACTTC.